This T cell receptor (beta chain) was recorded in a study of human T cells and chemical hapten exposure. In its sample, this clonotype was seen many times. The time point denotes: healthy volunteer bleed at 6 weeks. Sequencing started from total RNA isolated from unfractionated whole blood. The V end was cut by 5 bases, the J end by 6 bases, with 17 bases between. Germline CDR1 is MDHEN and CDR2 is SYDVKM. The CDR3 totals 14 residues. TCRdb processed the RACE reads anew with MiXCR; each CDR3 protein has one entry. The sample includes 65,000 or so distinct CDR3 sequences, around 6.3% of them seen just once.

Input material: whole blood. This chain links TRBV28 with TRBJ2-7; a weak D match, TRBD1 (5 bases). The receptor was derived from a female donor in good health. Some clones in this sample may be carry-over from other donors' samples. The CDR3 reads CASSLGPSRSEQYF. DNA of the CDR3: TGTGCCAGCAGTCTGGGGCCAAGTCGGTCCGAGCAGTACTTC.